The present TCR beta chain was sequenced within a study of cytomegalovirus exposure and HLA in healthy donors (dated by TCRdb to the late 2010s). Study-wide context: The 500 to 700 repertoires of the first cohort and the roughly 110 validation repertoires were produced on the same platform, according to a later analysis. A separate validation cohort of 90 to 150 different subjects was used in addition to the roughly 700-subject first cohort. High-throughput TCR immunosequencing, statistical association of individual TCRs with disease status, and machine learning were combined to predict cytomegalovirus infection status. The study aimed to test whether signatures of past pathogen exposure could be identified by cataloging public T cell receptors.

On this clone: What antigen it recognizes has not been identified. Base qualities were left out, and no much larger clone turns up one base away.

Receptors were amplified or captured by the immunoSEQ multiplex PCR assay. The authors' analysis ran thus. A statistical classification framework was built for diagnosing cytomegalovirus status from the catalog of TCR beta chain sequences. The table was pulled from immuneACCESS by TCRdb, which kept in-frame rearrangements only. Such tables lose some clones; where checked, under half of the loss comes from unresolved V genes, and the rest has no known cause. The D gene and trimming were derived from the DNA, and the V and J assignments and clone size from that table. The sample includes 80,000 or so clones, with roughly 94% observed a single time. 0.6% to 0.7% of the sample lies in the top ten. Summary of the overall study and its limitations: A total of 164 TCR beta chains were listed by the study as associated with cytomegalovirus. In both the original and validation cohorts, the classifier was reported to diagnose cytomegalovirus status with high specificity and sensitivity. In a later analysis, TCRs clustered in the first cohort were found to also tend to co-occur in the roughly 120 validation repertoires, with 94% of cluster scores above 0. A few of the identified cytomegalovirus-associated TCR beta chains were confirmed in vitro to be specific for cytomegalovirus antigens. Most TCR sequences were observed very rarely across donors, whereas some public TCRs were present in many individuals. According to the authors, the approach could potentially be generalized to other disease states and immunological phenotypes. All 120 or so repertoires were used to score co-occurrence in the validation cohort in a later analysis, because that analysis had no HLA typing for the cohort.

Donors formed part of the validation cohort, which comprised 120 subjects and was distinct from the first cohort of some 700 subjects. V has 5 bases trimmed and J has 4 bases trimmed; junction bases matching no gene number 10. Inclusive of the bounding cysteine and phenylalanine, the CDR3 is 16 residues long. Just the 48-base CDR3 DNA is kept, in frame starting at base 1. CDR1 and CDR2, looked up from the germline V gene (reference sequence), are SEHNR and FQNEAQ. The sequencing input was PBMCs. The chain is assembled from TRBV7-9 and TRBJ1-5; 8 middle bases align to TRBD1. The TCR was taken from a woman aged 18-29 years in good health and CMV-seronegative. The CDR3 region: CASSPPGGQGNQPQHF. The sequence in DNA is TGTGCCAGCAGCCCACCCGGTGGACAGGGTAATCAGCCCCAGCATTTT.